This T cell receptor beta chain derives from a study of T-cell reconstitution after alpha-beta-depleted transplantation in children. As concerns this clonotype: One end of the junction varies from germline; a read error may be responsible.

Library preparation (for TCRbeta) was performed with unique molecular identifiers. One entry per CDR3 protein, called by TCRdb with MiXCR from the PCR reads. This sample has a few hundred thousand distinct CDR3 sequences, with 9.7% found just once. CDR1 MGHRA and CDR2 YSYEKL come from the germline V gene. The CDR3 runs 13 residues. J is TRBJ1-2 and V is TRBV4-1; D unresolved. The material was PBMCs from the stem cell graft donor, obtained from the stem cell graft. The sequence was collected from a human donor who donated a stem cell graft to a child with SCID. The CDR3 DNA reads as TGCGCCAGCAGCCAAACAGTGATCTATGGCTACCCCTTC. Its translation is CASSQTVIYGYPF.